This T cell receptor (beta chain) comes out of a study of tumor-infiltrating lymphocytes in primary liver carcinoma. Study as a whole: Samples had roughly 3.5 to 7.5 million productive TCRbeta reads, comparable between tissue types. Notes on the study in general: Tumor specimens were characterized by a significantly higher top-250-clone fraction than blood (p = 0.039).

TCR beta cDNA was made from approximately 540 ng total RNA with a constant-region primer. Three nested multiplex PCR rounds of slightly modified ARM-PCR generated TCR beta libraries. The two initial PCR rounds, approximately 10 cycles each, used TRBV1-TRBV30 forward and C-beta reverse primers. TCRdb reprocessed the multiplex PCR reads with MiXCR, giving one entry per CDR3 protein. The sample lists hundreds of thousands of distinct CDR3 sequences, 50% to 60% occurring once. Comments on this clonotype: What it binds is not known. Mismatch with germline at one junction end may stem from a read error.

The CDR3 sequence is 17 residues long. Out of unsorted whole blood came the blood RNA, and germline DNA was extracted as well. No patient had received treatment, and all had chronic HBV infection. Collection of roughly 4 milliliters of peripheral blood took place before surgery. The sequencing sample was made of peripheral blood. The sequence derives from a woman in her 30s with primary liver carcinoma and hepatitis B virus infection. The chain joins TRBV12-3 or TRBV12-4 to TRBJ2-4; D may match TRBD1 or TRBD2 (5 bases each). The CDR3 coding sequence is TGCGCCACCATGGGGGTCAGGGTTGCCTTCGCCAAAAACATTCAGTACTTC. Translated: CATMGVRVAFAKNIQYF.